A selection of T cell receptor beta chains follows, all from one sample in a study of glioma-infiltrating T cells. TCRdb reprocessed the multiplex PCR reads via MiXCR and lists one record per CDR3 protein. The repertoire holds about 130,000 distinct CDR3 sequences, with about 22% as singletons. The sample comprised glioma tissue, nonneoplastic brain tissue, or PBMCs (not recorded which). The receptors come from a human donor with low-grade glioma or glioblastoma, undergoing nonglioma brain surgery, or in good health (not recorded which). Both conserved end residues are part of each CDR3. A D gene is named only where the DNA matches it firmly. Only part of the rows carry a size: once, few, many, or a class if the clone is expanded.

CDR3 protein | CDR3 DNA | CDR3 length | V gene | clone size | J gene | D gene
CASSATGGRSYGYTF | TGTGCCAGCAGCGCAACAGGGGGCAGGAGCTATGGCTACACCTTC | 15 | TRBV7-9 | - | TRBJ1-2 | TRBD1
CASSQGRAEAFF | TGTGCCAGCAGCCAAGGTCGGGCAGAAGCTTTCTTT | 12 | TRBV3-1 | - | TRBJ1-1 | -
CATSDRNNYGYTF | TGTGCCACCAGTGACCGGAATAACTATGGCTACACCTTC | 13 | TRBV24-1 | - | TRBJ1-2 | -
CSAVPSGFTDTQYF | TGCAGCGCTGTCCCTAGCGGCTTCACAGATACGCAGTATTTT | 14 | TRBV29-1 | - | TRBJ2-3 | TRBD2
CSARATGVYGYTF | TGCAGTGCTAGAGCAACAGGGGTCTATGGCTACACCTTC | 13 | TRBV20-1 | few | TRBJ1-2 | TRBD1
CASSESGVRTDTQYF | TGCGCCAGCAGTGAGTCCGGGGTCCGCACAGATACGCAGTATTTT | 15 | TRBV10-1 | - | TRBJ2-3 | -
CASLSLAGGNNEQFF | TGTGCCAGCCTGTCCCTAGCGGGGGGGAACAATGAGCAGTTCTTC | 15 | TRBV6-1 | - | TRBJ2-1 | TRBD2
CASKPGIPETQYF | TGCGCCAGCAAACCCGGGATCCCAGAGACCCAGTACTTC | 13 | TRBV10-2 | - | TRBJ2-5 | -
CASSSDLQGVSPLEQFF | TGTGCCAGCAGCTCGGACTTGCAGGGGGTGAGCCCTCTGGAGCAGTTCTTC | 17 | TRBV7-9 | few | TRBJ2-1 | TRBD1
CASSADPTGLNTGELFF | TGTGCCAGCAGCGCCGACCCGACGGGCTTGAACACCGGGGAGCTGTTTTTT | 17 | TRBV7-9 | - | TRBJ2-2 | -
CASRTPGTGDYGYTF | TGTGCCAGCAGGACCCCGGGGACGGGGGACTATGGCTACACCTTC | 15 | TRBV27 | once | TRBJ1-2 | -